This T cell receptor (beta chain) was recovered during a study of post-analysis software for immune sequencing data. Study-level results: Same-batch preparations were strongly co-clustered by F measure. TRBV segments more frequent in patients than in controls numbered five and included TRBV5-6, TRBV5-1 and TRBV20-1. Relative to controls, patients with multiple sclerosis showed significantly lower normalized Chao1 diversity.

As to this clonotype: The antigen is undetermined.

The CDR3 loop spans 15 amino acids. Germline lookup yields CDR1 MDHEN and CDR2 SYDVKM. Trimming removed 2 bases at V and 0 bases at J, with 10 bases between. Unique-molecular-identifier-tagged TCR beta cDNA libraries were used. With about 1 to 11 million T cells as the source, 540,000 or so cDNA molecules resulted. TCRdb ran MiXCR on the PCR reads and lists one entry per CDR3 protein. The sample comprises about 760,000 distinct CDR3 sequences, 25% to 30% of which are singletons, and around 0.55% rests with the top ten. Material: blood. The gene calls are TRBV28 and TRBJ1-1; TRBD1 is a possible D gene (6 bases). This receptor was taken from a girl aged 5-17 years with multiple sclerosis. CDR3 amino acids: CASSLPQGLNTEAFF. DNA for the CDR3: TGTGCCAGCAGTTTACCTCAGGGGCTGAACACTGAAGCTTTCTTT.